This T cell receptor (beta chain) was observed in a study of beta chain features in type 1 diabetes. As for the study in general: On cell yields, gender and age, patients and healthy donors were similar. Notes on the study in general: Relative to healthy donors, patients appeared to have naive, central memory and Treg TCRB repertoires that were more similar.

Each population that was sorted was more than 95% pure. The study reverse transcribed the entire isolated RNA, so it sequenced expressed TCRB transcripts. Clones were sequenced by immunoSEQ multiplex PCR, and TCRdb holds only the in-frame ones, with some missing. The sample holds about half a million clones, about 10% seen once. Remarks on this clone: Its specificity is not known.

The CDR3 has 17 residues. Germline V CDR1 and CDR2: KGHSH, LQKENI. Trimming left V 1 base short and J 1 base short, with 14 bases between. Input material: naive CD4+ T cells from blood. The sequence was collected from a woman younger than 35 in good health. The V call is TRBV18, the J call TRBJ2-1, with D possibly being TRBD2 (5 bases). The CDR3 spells CASSPLGGLASYNEQFF. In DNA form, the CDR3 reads TGTGCCAGCTCACCACTTGGAGGACTGGCGTCCTACAATGAGCAGTTCTTC. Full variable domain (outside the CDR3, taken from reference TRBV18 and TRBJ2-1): NAGVMQNPRHLVRRRGQEARLRCSPMKGHSHVYWYRQLPEEGLKFMVYLQKENIIDESGMPKERFSAEFPKEGPSILRIQQVVRGDSAAYFCASSPLGGLASYNEQFFGPGTRLTVL.